This T cell receptor beta chain was identified in a study of blood T cell repertoires in COVID-19. Turning to the study itself: PBMCs, B-cell-depleted T cells, or T cells provided the cDNA or gDNA that made up the material.

In the original analysis: Quantification of nucleated cells was approximated via reference gene primer amplification. Clones were read by immunoSEQ multiplex PCR, and TCRdb kept only the in-frame ones, dropping some. D and trimming were read from the DNA, whereas the V and J calls and clone size are those reported in that table. The data hold 110,000 to 150,000 clones, with roughly nine tenths observed a single time. CDR3 length equals 12 residues. The V end lost 2 bases, the J end lost 7 bases, and 9 bases lay between the germline ends. Germline CDR1 and CDR2: LGHNA and YSLEER. The sequenced sample consisted of peripheral blood. The clonotype was recovered from a woman aged 60 to 75 with active COVID-19. The V gene is TRBV4-3, the J gene TRBJ2-7, with D hard to call. This chain's CDR3 is CASSQRPGEQYF. CDR3 coding DNA: TGCGCCAGCAGCCAAAGGCCCGGGGAGCAGTACTTC.